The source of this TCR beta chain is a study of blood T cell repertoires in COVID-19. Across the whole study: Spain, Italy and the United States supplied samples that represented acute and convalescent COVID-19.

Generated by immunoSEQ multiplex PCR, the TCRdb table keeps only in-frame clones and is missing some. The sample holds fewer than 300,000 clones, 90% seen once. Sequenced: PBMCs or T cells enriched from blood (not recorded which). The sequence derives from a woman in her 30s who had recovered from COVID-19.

The CDR3 loop is CASSFGLTGVYEQYF. CDR3 DNA: TGCGCCAGCAGCTTCGGGCTCACAGGGGTCTACGAGCAGTACTTC. The rearrangement uses TRBV5-1 and TRBJ2-7, with 7 bases lining up with TRBD1. Germline V lookup: CDR1 SGHRS, CDR2 YFSETQ. V shed 2 bases and J 3 bases; nucleotides not matched to a gene: 8. This CDR3 has 15 amino acids.